This T cell receptor beta chain appears in the sequencing data of a study of T cell responses to AZD1222 COVID-19 vaccine. This clone came up many times. The V gene end was trimmed by 4 bases and the J gene end by 9 bases; junction bases not matched to a gene: 4. Germline CDR1 is SGHTA and CDR2 is FQGTGA. The CDR3 contains 13 residues. TCRdb's table, derived via immunoSEQ multiplex PCR, lists solely in-frame clones and lacks some. The sample lists approximately 120,000 clones, 87% occurring once. This clonotype was sampled from an adult in good health. The sample was peripheral blood, taken on day 0 of AZD1222 vaccination. This rearrangement joins TRBV7-3 to TRBJ2-1, with 9 bases fitting TRBD1. CDR3 bases: TGTGCCAGCAGCTCCGGGACAGGGTCTGAGCAGTTCTTC. As protein: CASSSGTGSEQFF. The full variable domain, completed using reference TRBV7-3 and TRBJ2-1, is GAGVSQTPSNKVTEKGKYVELRCDPISGHTALYWYRQSLGQGPEFLIYFQGTGAADDSGLPNDRFFAVRPEGSVSTLKIQRTERGDSAVYLCASSSGTGSEQFFGPGTRLTVL.